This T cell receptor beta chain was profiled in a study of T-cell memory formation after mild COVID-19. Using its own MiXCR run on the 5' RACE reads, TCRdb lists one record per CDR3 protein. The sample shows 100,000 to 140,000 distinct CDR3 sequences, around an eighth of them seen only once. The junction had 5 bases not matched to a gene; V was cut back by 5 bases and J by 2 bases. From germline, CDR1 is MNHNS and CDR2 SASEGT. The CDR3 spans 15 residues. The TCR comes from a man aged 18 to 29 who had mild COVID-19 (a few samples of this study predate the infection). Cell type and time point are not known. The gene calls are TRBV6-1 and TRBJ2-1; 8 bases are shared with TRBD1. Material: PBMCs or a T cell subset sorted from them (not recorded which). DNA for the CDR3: TGTGCCAGCAGTCCATCAGGGGGCACCTACAATGAGCAGTTCTTC. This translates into CASSPSGGTYNEQFF.